These 18 T cell receptor beta chains were sequenced from one sample in a study of patients and donors after allogeneic stem cell transplantation. TCRdb used MiXCR to reprocess the RT-PCR reads, holding one entry per CDR3 protein. The sample shows roughly 200,000 distinct CDR3 sequences, 41% of them seen only once. Specimen: blood, either unsorted or a sorted T cell fraction (not recorded which). The receptors come from a human donor who was either an allogeneic HSCT recipient or a stem cell or donor lymphocyte infusion donor (not recorded which). It is not recorded whose cells these are; they may come from a transplant donor.

V gene TRBV6-2 or TRBV6-3 combines with J gene TRBJ1-5; TRBD1 matches 7 bases. Germline CDR1 reads MNHEY; CDR2 reads SVGEGT. This CDR3 is 15 amino acids long. With 7 bases clipped from V and 2 bases from J, the junction kept 8 bases outside the gene matches. Here the CDR3 DNA reads TGTGCCAGCAATGTCAGGGGGTTGGGCAATCAGCCCCAGCATTTT. This codes for CASNVRGLGNQPQHF.

The chain combines TRBV6-6 with TRBJ2-2, with TRBD1 matching 9 bases. The CDR3 has 16 amino acids. V shed 5 bases, J shed 3 bases, and the junction held 7 bases outside the gene matches. Germline CDR1 is MNHNY and CDR2 is SVGAGI (reference sequence). The CDR3 spells CASSTQGARDTGELFF. DNA of the CDR3: TGTGCCAGCAGTACACAGGGGGCGCGGGACACCGGGGAGCTGTTTTTT.

The V gene is TRBV2, the J gene TRBJ1-5; 8 nucleotides align to TRBD1. The CDR3 is 17 amino acids. From germline, CDR1 is SNHLY and CDR2 FYNNEI. With 4 bases clipped from V and 0 bases from J, the junction kept 8 bases outside the gene matches. CDR3 protein: CASSGGSGGFSNQPQHF. The CDR3 region has the DNA TGTGCCAGCAGTGGGGGATCAGGGGGCTTTAGCAATCAGCCCCAGCATTTT.

The chain recombines TRBV7-2 with TRBJ1-3, with D possibly being TRBD1 (5 bases). The V gene's germline CDR1 is SGHTA and CDR2 FQGNSA. V was pared by 1 base and J by 0 bases, with 7 bases between. The CDR3 consists of 15 residues. The CDR3 is CASSLVGTSGNTIYF. CDR3 sequence (DNA): TGTGCCAGCAGCTTAGTCGGGACCTCTGGAAACACCATATATTTT.

This clonotype was detected only a few times. This rearrangement joins TRBV29-1 to TRBJ2-5; D might be TRBD1 or TRBD2, each matching 6 bases. With 7 bases removed from V and 4 bases from J, the gap between germline ends came to 13 bases. Per germline, CDR1 SQVTM and CDR2 ANQGSEA. The CDR3 runs 12 residues. The CDR3 coding sequence is TGCAGCGGGATACAGGGAGGAGAGACCCAGTACTTC. Its protein is CSGIQGGETQYF.

This sequence joins TRBV9 and TRBJ1-2, with a tentative D call TRBD1 (6 bases). Per the germline V gene, CDR1 is SGDLS and CDR2 is YYNGEE. The CDR3 sequence is 13 residues long. Trimming stripped 3 bases from V and 8 bases from J, with 14 bases between. The CDR3 reads CASSGGQGYGYTF. In nucleotides, the CDR3 is TGTGCCAGCAGCGGGGGGCAGGGCTACGGCTACACCTTC. Full variable domain (rest looked up from reference TRBV9 and TRBJ1-2): DSGVTQTPKHLITATGQRVTLRCSPRSGDLSVYWYQQSLDQGLQFLIQYYNGEERAKGNILERFSAQQFPDLHSELNLSSLELGDSALYFCASSGGQGYGYTFGSGTRLTVV.

This clonotype was seen a few times. The rearrangement joins TRBV12-3 or TRBV12-4 to TRBJ1-1, with D possibly TRBD1 on 5 matching bases. This CDR3 contains 13 residues. The germline V and J ends were trimmed by 6 bases and 11 bases, with 19 bases remaining between them. The CDR3 coding sequence is TGTGCCAGCAGAGCCCCAGGGACCCTTTGGGCTTTCTTT. Encoded protein: CASRAPGTLWAFF.

The table lists this clonotype with a few counts. The genes are TRBV24-1 and TRBJ1-2; D unresolved. V was pared by 2 bases and J by 2 bases, with 5 bases between. CDR3 size: 13 residues. Germline CDR1 is KGHDR and CDR2 is SFDVKD. The CDR3 spells CATSDSRNYGYTF. The CDR3 DNA is TGTGCCACCAGTGATTCTAGGAACTATGGCTACACCTTC.

V usage is TRBV6-4 and J usage is TRBJ1-2; the match to TRBD1 covers 7 bases. The CDR3 runs to 14 residues. Germline loops: CDR1 MRHNA, CDR2 SNTAGT. With 7 bases clipped from V and 8 bases from J, the junction kept 13 bases outside the gene matches. CDR3 residues: CASTTPTGTFGYTF. The CDR3 DNA reads TGTGCCAGCACCACCCCGACAGGGACGTTCGGCTACACCTTC.

The V call is TRBV24-1, the J call TRBJ2-1; the D gene could be TRBD1 or TRBD2 (5 bases each). The CDR3 extends over 13 amino acids. Deletions cut 7 bases from V and 5 bases from J, with 11 bases between. The germline V gene has CDR1 KGHDR and CDR2 SFDVKD. In DNA, the CDR3 is TGTGCCACCAGCGCCGGGACGGACAATGAGCAGTTCTTC. Its translation is CATSAGTDNEQFF.

This clonotype was detected only a few times. The chain carries TRBV27 and TRBJ1-6; 7 bases line up with TRBD1. The CDR3 is made up of 14 amino acids. Germline V CDR1 and CDR2: MNHEY, SMNVEV (reference sequence). With V trimmed by 6 bases and J by 6 bases, 5 bases remained unmatched. This chain's CDR3 is CASRPGTVNSPLHF. As DNA, the CDR3 is TGTGCCAGCAGACCCGGGACAGTTAATTCACCCCTCCACTTT.

This clonotype has just a few counts. For the CDR3, the DNA is TGTGCCAGCAGTGGCGGACAGGGGGAGAATTCACCCCTCCACTTT. Translating it yields CASSGGQGENSPLHF. The chain couples TRBV12-3 or TRBV12-4 to TRBJ1-6; 10 nucleotides line up with TRBD1. There are 15 residues in the CDR3. V lost 5 bases and J lost 7; bases outside the gene matches: 5.

Many counts were recorded for this clonotype. V and J are TRBV20-1 and TRBJ1-1; D is ambiguous. This CDR3 has 15 amino acids. The germline V gene has CDR1 DFQATT and CDR2 SNEGSKA (reference sequence). The ends were cut back, 0 bases at V and 2 bases at J, with 13 bases in the middle. CDR3 in DNA: TGCAGTGCTAGAGATCAGCGTACGGGAAACACTGAAGCTTTCTTT. It encodes CSARDQRTGNTEAFF.

This chain uses TRBV27 with TRBJ2-3, with D unclear. Germline V gene data show CDR1 as MNHEY and CDR2 as SMNVEV (reference sequence). V was cut by 1 base and J by 6 bases, with 8 bases left in between. This CDR3 spans 13 amino acids. Written as DNA, the CDR3 is TGTGCCAGCAGTTTATACGAGACGGATACGCAGTATTTT. Translated, it gives CASSLYETDTQYF.

This chain links TRBV4-2 with TRBJ2-3; 9 bases are a match to TRBD2. Looked up from germline, CDR1 is LGHNA and CDR2 is YNFKEQ. Trimming at V came to 2 bases and at J to 3 bases, leaving 9 bases not matched to a gene. The CDR3 is made up of 17 amino acids. As DNA, the CDR3 is TGTGCCAGCAGCCAACCCGGGATAGCGGGAGTTACAGATACGCAGTATTTT. This codes for CASSQPGIAGVTDTQYF.

The J gene is TRBJ1-1, the V gene TRBV6-2 or TRBV6-3, with TRBD1 matching over 9 bases. The CDR3 covers 17 residues. Trimming took 3 bases from V and 1 from J; bases not matched to a gene: 9. The germline gives CDR1 MNHEY, CDR2 SVGEGT. CDR3 sequence: CASSYSGTGSRNTEAFF. CDR3 sequence (DNA): TGTGCCAGCAGTTATTCGGGGACAGGGTCTAGGAACACTGAAGCTTTCTTT.

The chain has TRBV24-1 and TRBJ1-4; 9 nucleotides agree with TRBD1. CDR3 length: 15 residues. The J segment lost 6 bases and the V segment lost 3 bases, leaving 4 bases of the junction unmatched. Germline V gene sequence: CDR1 KGHDR, CDR2 SFDVKD. CDR3 amino acids: CATSDTGQGYEKLFF. The CDR3 nucleotides are TGTGCCACCAGTGATACCGGACAGGGGTATGAAAAACTGTTTTTT.

The chain couples TRBV7-9 to TRBJ2-7, with D tentatively TRBD2 (6 bases). The CDR3 runs 13 residues. Looked up from germline, CDR1 is SEHNR and CDR2 is FQNEAQ (reference sequence). The V end lost 3 bases, the J end lost 5 bases, and 11 bases lay between the germline ends. The CDR3 reads CASSFGGPDEQYF. In DNA, the CDR3 is TGTGCCAGCAGCTTTGGAGGGCCGGACGAGCAGTACTTC. Full variable domain (missing parts from reference TRBV7-9 and TRBJ2-7): DTGVSQNPRHKITKRGQNVTFRCDPISEHNRLYWYRQTLGQGPEFLTYFQNEAQLEKSRLLSDRFSAERPKGSFSTLEIQRTEQGDSAMYLCASSFGGPDEQYFGPGTRLTVT.